The 22 T cell receptor beta chains below come from one sample, sequenced in a study of cytotoxic CD8 clonotypes in ibrutinib-treated CLL. Here immunoSEQ multiplex PCR was the method, and the copy in TCRdb shows in-frame clones only, minus some. The repertoire includes over 200,000 clones, 79% of them detected once, and approximately 10% sits in the top ten. The specimen was PBMCs, collected after 12 months of ibrutinib treatment. Receptor source: a human donor with chronic lymphocytic leukemia.

The V gene is TRBV6-6, the J gene TRBJ1-1; 7 bases are a match to TRBD1. The CDR3 runs 13 residues. In germline, CDR1 is MNHNY, CDR2 SVGAGI (reference sequence). With 7 bases clipped from V and 5 bases from J, the junction kept 7 bases outside the gene matches. The CDR3 DNA sequence: TGTGCCAGCACACTACCACAGGGGACTGAAGCTTTCTTT. It codes for CASTLPQGTEAFF.

V gene TRBV11-3 combines with J gene TRBJ2-7, with D possibly TRBD1 on 5 matching bases. CDR1 is SGHNT and CDR2 is YENEEA in the germline V gene. V was clipped by 0 bases and J by 0 bases, with 12 bases between them. CDR3 size: 16 residues. The CDR3 DNA reads TGTGCCAGCAGCTTAGATTCACAGGCTGGCTCCTACGAGCAGTACTTC. Its protein product is CASSLDSQAGSYEQYF.

The chain uses TRBV19 and TRBJ2-5, with TRBD2 matching 11 bases. Germline trimming cut 5 bases from V and 5 bases from J; bases unmatched to any gene: 10. CDR1 is LNHDA, CDR2 SQIVND, per germline (reference sequence). CDR3 length equals 16 residues. CDR3 protein: CASSLYGASGRETQYF. The CDR3 region has the DNA TGTGCCAGTAGTCTCTACGGGGCTAGCGGGAGGGAGACCCAGTACTTC.

This chain joins TRBV2 and TRBJ2-5; tentatively, D is TRBD2 (6 bases). V lost 7 bases to trimming and J lost 5 bases, with 17 bases between them. This CDR3 is 14 amino acids long. CDR1 and CDR2 from the germline V gene are SNHLY and FYNNEI. The CDR3 spells CASTLRGGGETQYF. In DNA form, the CDR3 reads TGTGCCAGCACCCTGCGGGGTGGGGGGGAGACCCAGTACTTC.

This chain links TRBV6-5 with TRBJ1-2; D remains unclear. The ends were cut back, 4 bases at V and 4 bases at J, with 10 bases in the middle. The CDR3 contains 13 residues. CDR1 and CDR2 (germline): MNHEY, SVGAGI. The CDR3 region has the DNA TGTGCCAGCAGTTGGGCGGGCTCCTATGGCTACACCTTC. Encoded protein: CASSWAGSYGYTF.

The rearrangement uses TRBV7-8 and TRBJ2-7; D is undetermined. The CDR3 is 12 residues long. Germline CDR1 and CDR2: SGHVS and FQNEAQ. V lost 5 bases and J lost 6, with 11 bases in between. The CDR3 DNA is TGTGCCAGCAGCCCAGGACGGAGCGAGCAGTACTTC. It codes for CASSPGRSEQYF.

The V gene is TRBV7-8, the J gene TRBJ1-1; 7 positions match TRBD1. V lost 6 bases and J lost 1; bases outside the gene matches: 14. In germline, CDR1 is SGHVS, CDR2 FQNEAQ. The CDR3 is made up of 17 amino acids. The CDR3 nucleotides are TGTGCCAGCAGGGGCGGGATGGTCAGGGGGAAGAACACTGAAGCTTTCTTT. Its protein product is CASRGGMVRGKNTEAFF.

The CDR3 nucleotides are TGTGCCAGCATCCCCGGGACAGGGTTGCAAGATACGCAGTATTTT. Translation gives CASIPGTGLQDTQYF. The chain employs TRBV27 and TRBJ2-3; 9 bases agree with TRBD1. V lost 7 bases and J lost 5; bases outside the gene matches: 10. The germline V gene encodes CDR1 MNHEY and CDR2 SMNVEV (reference sequence). CDR3 size: 15 residues.

The V call is TRBV19, the J call TRBJ2-6; D not certain. CDR1 is LNHDA, CDR2 SQIVND, per germline (reference sequence). V gave up 11 bases and J gave up 0 bases, with 11 bases separating them. The CDR3 extends over 14 amino acids. CDR3 nucleotide sequence: TGTGCCGCCAACTCGACCTCTGGGGCCAACGTCCTGACTTTC. Translating it yields CAANSTSGANVLTF.

The chain combines TRBV19 with TRBJ2-5; D may be TRBD1 or TRBD2 (5 bases each). Germline CDR1 reads LNHDA; CDR2 reads SQIVND (reference sequence). V lost 0 bases and J lost 5, with 16 bases in between. The CDR3 has 16 residues. The CDR3 nucleotides read TGTGCCAGTAGTATAGATCTTGGCCGGGGCGGGGAGACCCAGTACTTC. Protein product: CASSIDLGRGGETQYF.

The chain has TRBV27 and TRBJ1-5; possibly TRBD1 for D (5 bases). Germline loops: CDR1 MNHEY, CDR2 SMNVEV (reference sequence). Trimming shortened V by 1 base and J by 4 bases, and 17 bases separated the two germline ends. The CDR3 sequence is 17 residues long. The CDR3 DNA sequence: TGTGCCAGCAGTTTATTATTCCCCCCTTCAGGGAATCAGCCCCAGCATTTT. This codes for CASSLLFPPSGNQPQHF.

This sequence joins TRBV25-1 and TRBJ1-5; tentative D call: TRBD1 (6 bases). This CDR3 comprises 13 residues. V lost 8 bases and J 5 bases, leaving 13 bases between the germline ends. Germline CDR1 MGHDK, CDR2 SYGVNS. The CDR3: CASLDRRDQPQHF. CDR3 DNA sequence: TGTGCCAGCCTTGACAGGAGGGATCAGCCCCAGCATTTT. The full variable domain, with the rest looked up from reference TRBV25-1 and TRBJ1-5, is EADIYQTPRYLVIGTGKKITLECSQTMGHDKMYWYQQDPGMELHLIHYSYGVNSTEKGDLSSESTVSRIRTEHFPLTLESARPSHTSQYLCASLDRRDQPQHFGDGTRLSIL.

The chain employs TRBV11-2 and TRBJ1-1; D remains ambiguous. In germline, CDR1 is SGHAT, CDR2 FQNNGV. The V end lost 5 bases, the J end lost 4 bases, and 20 bases lay between the germline ends. CDR3 length: 16 residues. CDR3 sequence: CASSRTPRNFITEAFF. The CDR3 DNA is TGTGCCAGCAGCCGCACTCCGAGAAACTTCATCACTGAAGCTTTCTTT. Variable domain in full (rest from reference TRBV11-2 and TRBJ1-1): EAGVAQSPRYKIIEKRQSVAFWCNPISGHATLYWYQQILGQGPKLLIQFQNNGVVDDSQLPKDRFSAERLKGVDSTLKIQPAKLEDSAVYLCASSRTPRNFITEAFFGQGTRLTVV.

V gene TRBV15 combines with J gene TRBJ2-7; 7 bases match TRBD1. Germline trimming cut 5 bases from V and 1 base from J; bases unmatched to any gene: 14. Germline CDR1 and CDR2: LNHNV and YYDKDF (reference sequence). This CDR3 is 17 amino acids long. Here the CDR3 DNA reads TGTGCCACCAGCCCTAGGACAGGAGTGGTTGGATCCTACGAGCAGTACTTC. Its protein is CATSPRTGVVGSYEQYF. Filled out from reference TRBV15 and TRBJ2-7, the complete variable domain reads DAMVIQNPRYQVTQFGKPVTLSCSQTLNHNVMYWYQQKSSQAPKLLFHYYDKDFNNEADTPDNFQSRRPNTSFCFLDIRSPGLGDTAMYLCATSPRTGVVGSYEQYFGPGTRLTVT.

The chain recombines TRBV6-5 with TRBJ1-1; D call uncertain. The CDR3 length is 15 residues. Germline V gene data show CDR1 as MNHEY and CDR2 as SVGAGI. The V and J ends lost 2 bases and 0 bases respectively, with 10 bases between them. Written as DNA, the CDR3 is TGTGCCAGCAGTTACGAGGCGCCACTGAACACTGAAGCTTTCTTT. Translating it yields CASSYEAPLNTEAFF.

The CDR3 loop is CASSLGLDFYEQYF. CDR3 DNA: TGTGCCAGCAGCTTGGGGCTCGACTTCTACGAGCAGTACTTC. This chain joins TRBV11-3 and TRBJ2-7, with D possibly matching TRBD1 (5 bases). The ends were cut back, 3 bases at V and 3 bases at J, with 12 bases in the middle. The CDR3 length is 14 residues. The V gene's germline CDR1 is SGHNT and CDR2 YENEEA.

V gene TRBV9 combines with J gene TRBJ1-2; D gene ambiguous. The V end was cut by 0 bases, the J end by 5 bases, with 14 bases between. The CDR3 runs 15 residues. Germline V CDR1 and CDR2: SGDLS, YYNGEE. CDR3 sequence reads: CASSVAISLQYGYTF. The CDR3 region has the DNA TGTGCCAGCAGCGTAGCTATAAGTTTACAGTATGGCTACACCTTC.

This clone came up a few times. This chain connects TRBV5-4 to TRBJ1-2; weak D call: TRBD1 (5 bases). The CDR3 sequence is 16 residues long. Trimming removed 4 bases from V and 3 bases from J, with 19 bases in between. Germline lookup yields CDR1 SGHNT and CDR2 YYREEE (reference sequence). Here the CDR3 DNA reads TGTGCCAGCAGCAGAAGTATTACCAGGGAAGACTATGGCTACACCTTC. Amino acid sequence: CASSRSITREDYGYTF.

In this sample, this clone turned up a few times. The CDR3 loop reads CASSFWGQGVSYEQYF. CDR3 nucleotide sequence: TGTGCCAGCAGCTTTTGGGGACAGGGGGTTTCTTACGAGCAGTACTTC. This chain joins TRBV7-9 and TRBJ2-7; 11 nucleotides line up with TRBD1. The germline CDR1 and CDR2 sequences are SEHNR and FQNEAQ (reference sequence). V trimming: 3 bases; J trimming: 4 bases; junction bases outside the gene matches: 8. The CDR3 consists of 16 residues.

The chain combines TRBV18 with TRBJ1-5, with D hard to call. This CDR3 comprises 14 residues. The V end was cut by 3 bases, the J end by 3 bases, with 9 bases between. Germline values: CDR1 KGHSH, CDR2 LQKENI. The CDR3 DNA reads as TGTGCCAGCTCACCGTTAGGGCCCAATCAGCCCCAGCATTTT. Translated: CASSPLGPNQPQHF.

This clone was picked up a small number of times. The chain carries TRBV10-3 and TRBJ1-2; TRBD1 agrees at 12 bases. The ends lost 5 bases at V and 6 bases at J; junction bases unmatched: 4. CDR1 and CDR2 from the germline V gene are ENHRY and SYGVKD. The CDR3 sequence is 14 residues long. The CDR3 DNA reads TGTGCCATCAGTAGGGACAGGGGGCCCGATGGCTACACCTTC. This encodes CAISRDRGPDGYTF.

The chain has TRBV5-1 and TRBJ1-2, with unresolved D. V dropped 4 bases and J dropped 6 bases, with 13 bases sitting between them. The length of the CDR3 is 13 residues. The germline CDR1 and CDR2 sequences are SGHRS and YFSETQ. The DNA for the CDR3 is TGCGCCAGCAGCCTGGTCGGGGTGGATGGCTACACCTTC. Translation gives CASSLVGVDGYTF.